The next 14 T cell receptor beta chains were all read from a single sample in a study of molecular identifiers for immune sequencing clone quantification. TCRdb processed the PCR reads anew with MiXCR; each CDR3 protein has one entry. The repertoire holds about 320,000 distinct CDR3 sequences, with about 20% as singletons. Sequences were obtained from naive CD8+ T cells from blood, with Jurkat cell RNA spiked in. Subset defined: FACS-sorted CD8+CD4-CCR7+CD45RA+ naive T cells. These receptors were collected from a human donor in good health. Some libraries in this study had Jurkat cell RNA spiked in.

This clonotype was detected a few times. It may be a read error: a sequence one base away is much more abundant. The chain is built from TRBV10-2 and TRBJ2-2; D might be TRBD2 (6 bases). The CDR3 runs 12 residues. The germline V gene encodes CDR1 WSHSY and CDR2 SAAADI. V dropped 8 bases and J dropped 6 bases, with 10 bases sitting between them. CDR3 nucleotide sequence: TGCGCCAGCGGGCTAGCGCCCGGGGAGCTGTTTTTT. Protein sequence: CASGLAPGELFF.

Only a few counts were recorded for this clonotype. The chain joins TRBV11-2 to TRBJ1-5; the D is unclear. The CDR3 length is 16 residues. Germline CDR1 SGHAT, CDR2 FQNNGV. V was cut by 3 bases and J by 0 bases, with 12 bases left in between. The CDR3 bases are TGTGCCAGCAGCTTTGGGTCGGGCTATAGCAATCAGCCCCAGCATTTT. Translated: CASSFGSGYSNQPQHF.

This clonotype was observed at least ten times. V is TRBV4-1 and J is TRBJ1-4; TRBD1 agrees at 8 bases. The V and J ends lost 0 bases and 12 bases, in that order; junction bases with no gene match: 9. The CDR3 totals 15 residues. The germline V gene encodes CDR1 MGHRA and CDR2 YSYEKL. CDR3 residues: CASSQEGLWDRQLFF. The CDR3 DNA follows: TGCGCCAGCAGCCAAGAAGGACTATGGGACAGGCAACTGTTTTTT.

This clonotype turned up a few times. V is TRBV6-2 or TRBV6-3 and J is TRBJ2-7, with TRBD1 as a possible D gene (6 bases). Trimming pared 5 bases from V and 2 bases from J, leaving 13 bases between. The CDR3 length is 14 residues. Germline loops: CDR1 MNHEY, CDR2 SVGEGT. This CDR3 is CASSQQGTPYEQYF. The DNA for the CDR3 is TGTGCCAGCAGTCAACAGGGAACTCCCTACGAGCAGTACTTC.

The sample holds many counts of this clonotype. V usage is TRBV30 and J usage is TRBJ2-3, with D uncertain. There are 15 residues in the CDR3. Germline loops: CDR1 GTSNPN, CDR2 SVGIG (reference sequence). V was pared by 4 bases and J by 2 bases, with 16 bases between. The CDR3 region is CAWNSGSSYTDTQYF. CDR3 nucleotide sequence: TGTGCCTGGAATTCCGGGTCCTCCTACACAGATACGCAGTATTTT.

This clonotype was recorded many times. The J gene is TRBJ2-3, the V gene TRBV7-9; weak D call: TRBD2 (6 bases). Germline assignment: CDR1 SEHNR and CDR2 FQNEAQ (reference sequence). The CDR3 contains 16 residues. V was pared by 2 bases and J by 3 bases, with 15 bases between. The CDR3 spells CASSLPGGTVTDTQYF. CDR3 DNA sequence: TGTGCCAGCAGCTTACCCGGCGGGACGGTGACAGATACGCAGTATTTT. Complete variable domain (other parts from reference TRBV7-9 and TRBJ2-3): DTGVSQNPRHKITKRGQNVTFRCDPISEHNRLYWYRQTLGQGPEFLTYFQNEAQLEKSRLLSDRFSAERPKGSFSTLEIQRTEQGDSAMYLCASSLPGGTVTDTQYFGPGTRLTVL.

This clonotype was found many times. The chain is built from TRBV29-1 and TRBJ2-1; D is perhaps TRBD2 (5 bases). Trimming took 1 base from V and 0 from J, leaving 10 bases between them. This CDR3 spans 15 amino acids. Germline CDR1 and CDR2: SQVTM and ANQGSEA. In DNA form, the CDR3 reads TGCAGCGTTGAAGTCGGGAAGAGCTCCTACAATGAGCAGTTCTTC. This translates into CSVEVGKSSYNEQFF.

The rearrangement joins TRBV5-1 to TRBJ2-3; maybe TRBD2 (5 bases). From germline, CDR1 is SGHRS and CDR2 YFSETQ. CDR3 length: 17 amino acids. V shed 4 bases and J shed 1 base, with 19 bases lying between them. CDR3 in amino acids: CASSPSLAGAGTDTQYF. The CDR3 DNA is TGCGCCAGCAGCCCATCGTTGGCGGGTGCAGGCACAGATACGCAGTATTTT.

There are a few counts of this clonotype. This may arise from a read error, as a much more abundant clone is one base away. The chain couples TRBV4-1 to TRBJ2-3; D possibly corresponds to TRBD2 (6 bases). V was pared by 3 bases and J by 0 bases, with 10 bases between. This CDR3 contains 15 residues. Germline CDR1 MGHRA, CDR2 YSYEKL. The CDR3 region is CASSHSSVSTDTQYF. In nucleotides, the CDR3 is TGCGCCAGCAGCCATTCTAGCGTTAGCACAGATACGCAGTATTTT.

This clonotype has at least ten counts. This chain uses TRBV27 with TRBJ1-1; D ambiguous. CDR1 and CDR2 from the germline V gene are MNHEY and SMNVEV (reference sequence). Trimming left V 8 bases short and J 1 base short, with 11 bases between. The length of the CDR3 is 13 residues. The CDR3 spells CASLNGRNTEAFF. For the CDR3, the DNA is TGTGCCAGCCTTAATGGACGGAACACTGAAGCTTTCTTT.

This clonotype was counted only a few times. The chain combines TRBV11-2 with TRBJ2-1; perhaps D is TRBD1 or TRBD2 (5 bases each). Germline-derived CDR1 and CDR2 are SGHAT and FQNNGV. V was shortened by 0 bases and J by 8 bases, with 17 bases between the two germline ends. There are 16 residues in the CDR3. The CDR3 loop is CASSLEDTLEGHEQFF. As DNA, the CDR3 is TGTGCCAGCAGCTTAGAGGACACGCTAGAGGGTCATGAGCAGTTCTTC.

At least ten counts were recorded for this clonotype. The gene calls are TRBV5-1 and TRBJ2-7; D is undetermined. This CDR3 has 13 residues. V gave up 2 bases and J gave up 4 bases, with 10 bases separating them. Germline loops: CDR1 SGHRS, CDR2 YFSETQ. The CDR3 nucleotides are TGCGCCAGCAGCTTTTCCCCCTTTTACGAGCAGTACTTC. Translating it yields CASSFSPFYEQYF. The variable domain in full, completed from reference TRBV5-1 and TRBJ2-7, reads KAGVTQTPRYLIKTRGQQVTLSCSPISGHRSVSWYQQTPGQGLQFLFEYFSETQRNKGNFPGRFSGRQFSNSRSEMNVSTLELGDSALYLCASSFSPFYEQYFGPGTRLTVT.

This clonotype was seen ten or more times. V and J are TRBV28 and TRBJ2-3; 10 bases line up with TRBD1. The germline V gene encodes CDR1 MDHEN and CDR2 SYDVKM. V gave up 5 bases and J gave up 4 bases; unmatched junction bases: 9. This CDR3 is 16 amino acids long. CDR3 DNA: TGTGCCAGCAGTGGAACCGGGACAGGGGATTCAGATACGCAGTATTTT. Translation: CASSGTGTGDSDTQYF.

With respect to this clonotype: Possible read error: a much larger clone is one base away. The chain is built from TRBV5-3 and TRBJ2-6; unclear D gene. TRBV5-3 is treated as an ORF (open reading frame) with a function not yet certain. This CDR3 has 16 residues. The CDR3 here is CASSLGGIGGANVLTF. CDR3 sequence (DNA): TGTGCCAGCAGCTTGGGTGGGATTGGTGGGGCCAACGTCCTGACTTTC.